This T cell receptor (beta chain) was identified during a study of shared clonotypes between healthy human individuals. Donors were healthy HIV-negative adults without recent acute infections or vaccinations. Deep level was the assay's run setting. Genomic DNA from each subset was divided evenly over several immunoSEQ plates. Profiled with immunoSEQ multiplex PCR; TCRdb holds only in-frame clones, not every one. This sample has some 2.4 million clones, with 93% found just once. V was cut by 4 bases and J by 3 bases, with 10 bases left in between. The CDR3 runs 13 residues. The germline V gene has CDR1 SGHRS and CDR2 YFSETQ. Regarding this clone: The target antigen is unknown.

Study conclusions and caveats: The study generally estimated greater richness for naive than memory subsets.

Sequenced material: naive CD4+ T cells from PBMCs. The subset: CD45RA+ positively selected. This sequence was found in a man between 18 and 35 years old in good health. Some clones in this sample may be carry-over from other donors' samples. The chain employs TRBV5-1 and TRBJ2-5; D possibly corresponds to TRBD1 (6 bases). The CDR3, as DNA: TGCGCCAGCAGCCCAGGACAGAAAGAGACCCAGTACTTC. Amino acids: CASSPGQKETQYF.